This T cell receptor (beta chain) came from a study of T cells in Graves' hyperthyroidism and ophthalmopathy. Turning to the study itself: Blood was drawn when the patient was first diagnosed and still untreated.

Germline values: CDR1 LGHDT, CDR2 YNNKEL (reference sequence). V lost 4 bases, J lost 5 bases, and 5 bases stayed unmatched. The CDR3 contains 15 residues. TCR beta CDR3 regions were amplified from RNA. First-round RT-PCR targeting the TCR CDR3 was performed with the HTBI primer set. MiXCR was run by TCRdb on the multiplex PCR reads, yielding one entry per CDR3 protein. The table lists a few hundred thousand distinct CDR3 sequences, roughly 20% of them singletons. Study results and caveats: The model identified upcoming ophthalmopathy a median approximately 6.4 months ahead of onset.

Patients aged 18 to 65 had newly diagnosed hyperthyroidism of under 2 months' duration. There are a few counts of this clonotype. The antigen remains unidentified. The rearrangement joins TRBV3-1 to TRBJ2-5; TRBD2 matches at 12 bases. The TCR was taken from a man between 18 and 35 years old with Graves' hyperthyroidism. Sequencing used blood. The CDR3 sequence is CASSRLAGAFETQYF. The CDR3 DNA sequence: TGTGCCAGCAGCCGACTAGCGGGGGCGTTTGAGACCCAGTACTTC.